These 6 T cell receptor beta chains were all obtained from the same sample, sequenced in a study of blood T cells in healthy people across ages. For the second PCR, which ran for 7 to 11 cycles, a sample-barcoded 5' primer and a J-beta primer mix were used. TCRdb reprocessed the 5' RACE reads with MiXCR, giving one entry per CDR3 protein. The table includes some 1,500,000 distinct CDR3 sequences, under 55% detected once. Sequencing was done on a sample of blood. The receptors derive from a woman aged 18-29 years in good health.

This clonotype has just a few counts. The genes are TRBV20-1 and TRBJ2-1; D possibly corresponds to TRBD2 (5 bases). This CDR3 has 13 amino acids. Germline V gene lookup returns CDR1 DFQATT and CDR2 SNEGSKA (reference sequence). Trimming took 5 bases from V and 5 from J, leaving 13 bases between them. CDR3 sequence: CSAVTSYNNEQFF. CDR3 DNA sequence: TGCAGTGCTGTAACTAGTTATAACAATGAGCAGTTCTTC.

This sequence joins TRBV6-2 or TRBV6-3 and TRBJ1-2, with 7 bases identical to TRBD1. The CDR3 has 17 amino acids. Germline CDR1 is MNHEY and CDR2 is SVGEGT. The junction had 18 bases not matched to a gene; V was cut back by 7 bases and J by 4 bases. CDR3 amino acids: CASTQRQGGSSPYGYTF. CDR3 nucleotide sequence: TGTGCCAGCACCCAGCGACAGGGTGGTTCCTCACCCTATGGCTACACCTTC.

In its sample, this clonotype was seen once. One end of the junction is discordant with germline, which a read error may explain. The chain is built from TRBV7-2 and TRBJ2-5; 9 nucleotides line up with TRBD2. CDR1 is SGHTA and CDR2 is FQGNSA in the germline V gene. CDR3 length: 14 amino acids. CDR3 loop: CASSVAGALETQYF. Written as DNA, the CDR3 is TGTGCCAGCAGCGTAGCGGGGGCGCTGGAGACCCAGTACTTC.

The CDR3, as DNA: TGCAGTGCTAGAGTCGCAGGGGGCCGCAATCAGCCCCAGCATTTT. This sequence encodes CSARVAGGRNQPQHF. The chain couples TRBV20-1 to TRBJ1-5, with 8 bases fitting TRBD1. Germline lookup yields CDR1 DFQATT and CDR2 SNEGSKA (reference sequence). CDR3 length: 15 amino acids. V lost 1 base, J lost 2 bases, and 4 bases stayed unmatched.

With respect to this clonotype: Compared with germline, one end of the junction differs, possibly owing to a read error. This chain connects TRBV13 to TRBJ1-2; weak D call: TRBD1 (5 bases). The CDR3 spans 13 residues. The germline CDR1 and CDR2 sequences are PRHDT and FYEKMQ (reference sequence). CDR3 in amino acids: CASSVGDSHGYTF. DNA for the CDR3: TGTGCCAGCAGCGTAGGGGATTCCCATGGCTACACCTTC.

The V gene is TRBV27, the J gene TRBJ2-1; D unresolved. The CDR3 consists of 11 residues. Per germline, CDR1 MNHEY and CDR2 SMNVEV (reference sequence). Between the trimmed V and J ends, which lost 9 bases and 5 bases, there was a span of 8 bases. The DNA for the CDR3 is TGTGCCAGAAGCCTAGACAATGAGCAGTTCTTC. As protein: CARSLDNEQFF.